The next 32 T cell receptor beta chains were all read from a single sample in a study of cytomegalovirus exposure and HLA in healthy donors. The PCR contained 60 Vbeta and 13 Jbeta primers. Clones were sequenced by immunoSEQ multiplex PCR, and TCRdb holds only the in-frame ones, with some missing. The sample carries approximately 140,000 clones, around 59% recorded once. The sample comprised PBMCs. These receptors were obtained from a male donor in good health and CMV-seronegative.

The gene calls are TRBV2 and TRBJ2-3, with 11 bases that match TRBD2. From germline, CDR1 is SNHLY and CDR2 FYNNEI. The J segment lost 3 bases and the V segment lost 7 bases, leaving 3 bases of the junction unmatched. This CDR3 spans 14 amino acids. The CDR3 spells CASISSGGTDTQYF. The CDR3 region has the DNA TGTGCCAGCATTTCTAGCGGGGGGACAGATACGCAGTATTTT.

CDR3 in amino acids: CASRGRGQGSEKLFF. For the CDR3, the DNA is TGTGCCAGCAGAGGCCGCGGGCAGGGGTCTGAAAAACTGTTTTTT. This rearrangement joins TRBV28 to TRBJ1-4; TRBD1 might be the D (6 bases). Germline CDR1 and CDR2: MDHEN and SYDVKM. The CDR3 has 15 amino acids. Trimming removed 6 bases from V and 7 bases from J, with 18 bases in between.

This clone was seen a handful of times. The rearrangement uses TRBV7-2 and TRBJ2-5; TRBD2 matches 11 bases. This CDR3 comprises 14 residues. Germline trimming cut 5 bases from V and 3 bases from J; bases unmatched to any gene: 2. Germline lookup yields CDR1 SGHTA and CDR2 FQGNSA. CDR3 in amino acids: CASSALAGEETQYF. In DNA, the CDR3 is TGTGCCAGCAGCGCACTAGCGGGGGAAGAGACCCAGTACTTC. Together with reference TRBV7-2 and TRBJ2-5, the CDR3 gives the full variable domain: GAGVSQSPSNKVTEKGKDVELRCDPISGHTALYWYRQSLGQGLEFLIYFQGNSAPDKSGLPSDRFSAERTGGSVSTLTIQRTQQEDSAVYLCASSALAGEETQYFGPGTRLLVL.

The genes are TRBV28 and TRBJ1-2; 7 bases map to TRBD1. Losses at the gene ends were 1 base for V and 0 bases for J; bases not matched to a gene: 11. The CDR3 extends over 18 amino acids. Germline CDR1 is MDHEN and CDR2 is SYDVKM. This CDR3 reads CASSLYAGGLFSNYGYTF. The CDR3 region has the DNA TGTGCCAGCAGTTTATATGCAGGGGGGTTATTTTCTAACTATGGCTACACCTTC.

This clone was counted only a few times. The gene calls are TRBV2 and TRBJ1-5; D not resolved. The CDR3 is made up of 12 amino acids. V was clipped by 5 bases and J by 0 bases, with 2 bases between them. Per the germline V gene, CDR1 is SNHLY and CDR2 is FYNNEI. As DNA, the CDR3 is TGTGCCAGCAGTTATAGCAATCAGCCCCAGCATTTT. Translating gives CASSYSNQPQHF. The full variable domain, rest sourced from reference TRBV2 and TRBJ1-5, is EPEVTQTPSHQVTQMGQEVILRCVPISNHLYFYWYRQILGQKVEFLVSFYNNEISEKSEIFDDQFSVERPDGSNFTLKIRSTKLEDSAMYFCASSYSNQPQHFGDGTRLSIL.

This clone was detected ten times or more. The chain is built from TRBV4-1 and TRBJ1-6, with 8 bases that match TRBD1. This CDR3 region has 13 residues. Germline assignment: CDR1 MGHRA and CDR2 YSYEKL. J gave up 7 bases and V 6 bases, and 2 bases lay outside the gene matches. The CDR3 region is CASRRTGNSPLHF. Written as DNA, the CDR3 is TGCGCCAGCAGAAGGACAGGGAATTCACCCCTCCACTTT.

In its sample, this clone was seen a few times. The CDR3 coding sequence is TGCAGCGTTGAAACTCGGGGTCCCTACGAGCAGTACTTC. It encodes CSVETRGPYEQYF. J is TRBJ2-7 and V is TRBV29-1; possible D gene TRBD2, 5 bases. Germline V CDR1 and CDR2: SQVTM, ANQGSEA. CDR3 length: 13 residues. Trimming pared 2 bases from V and 2 bases from J, leaving 10 bases between.

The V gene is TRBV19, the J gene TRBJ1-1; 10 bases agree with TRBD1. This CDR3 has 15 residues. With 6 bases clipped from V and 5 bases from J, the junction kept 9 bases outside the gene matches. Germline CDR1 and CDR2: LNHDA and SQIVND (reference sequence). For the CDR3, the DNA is TGTGCCAGTAGCCCGACAGGGGGCGCAAAAACTGAAGCTTTCTTT. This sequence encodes CASSPTGGAKTEAFF.

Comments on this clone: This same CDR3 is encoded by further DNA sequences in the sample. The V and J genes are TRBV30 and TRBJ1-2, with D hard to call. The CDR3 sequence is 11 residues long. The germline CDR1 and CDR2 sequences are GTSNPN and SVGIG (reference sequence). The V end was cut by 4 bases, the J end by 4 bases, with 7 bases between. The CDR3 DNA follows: TGTGCCTGGACGAACTCCTATGGCTACACCTTC. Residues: CAWTNSYGYTF.

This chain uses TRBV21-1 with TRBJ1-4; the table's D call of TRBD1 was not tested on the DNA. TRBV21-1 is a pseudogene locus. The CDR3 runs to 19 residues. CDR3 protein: CASSKVAGATLSVREKLFF. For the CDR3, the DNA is TGTGCCAGCAGCAAAGTTGCAGGGGCTACACTTTCAGTCCGGGAAAAACTGTTTTTT.

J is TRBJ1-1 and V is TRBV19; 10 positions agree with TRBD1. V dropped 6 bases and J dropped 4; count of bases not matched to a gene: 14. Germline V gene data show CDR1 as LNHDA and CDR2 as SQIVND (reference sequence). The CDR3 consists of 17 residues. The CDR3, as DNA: TGTGCCAGTAGCCCCGGCGGGACAGGGGAAAGAGGCACTGAAGCTTTCTTT. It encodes CASSPGGTGERGTEAFF.

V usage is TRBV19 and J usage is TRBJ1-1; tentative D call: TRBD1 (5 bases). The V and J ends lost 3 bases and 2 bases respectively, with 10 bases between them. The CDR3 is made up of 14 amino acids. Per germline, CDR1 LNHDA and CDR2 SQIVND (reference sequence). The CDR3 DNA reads TGTGCCAGTAGTATCGGAGGGGCAAACACTGAAGCTTTCTTT. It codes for CASSIGGANTEAFF.

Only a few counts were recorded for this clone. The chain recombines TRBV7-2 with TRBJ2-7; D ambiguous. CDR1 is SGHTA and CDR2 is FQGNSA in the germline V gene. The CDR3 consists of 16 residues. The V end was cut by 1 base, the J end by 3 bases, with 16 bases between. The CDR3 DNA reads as TGTGCCAGCAGCTTAGGATATCGGCTCTCGGGCTACGAGCAGTACTTC. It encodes CASSLGYRLSGYEQYF.

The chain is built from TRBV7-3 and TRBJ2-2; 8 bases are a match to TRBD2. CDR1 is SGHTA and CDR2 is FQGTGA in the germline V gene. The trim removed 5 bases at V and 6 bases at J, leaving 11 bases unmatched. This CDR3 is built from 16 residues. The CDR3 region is CASSPFSGTDSGELFF. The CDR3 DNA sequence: TGTGCCAGCAGCCCCTTTAGCGGGACTGACTCCGGGGAGCTGTTTTTT. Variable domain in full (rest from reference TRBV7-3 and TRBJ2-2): GAGVSQTPSNKVTEKGKYVELRCDPISGHTALYWYRQSLGQGPEFLIYFQGTGAADDSGLPNDRFFAVRPEGSVSTLKIQRTERGDSAVYLCASSPFSGTDSGELFFGEGSRLTVL.

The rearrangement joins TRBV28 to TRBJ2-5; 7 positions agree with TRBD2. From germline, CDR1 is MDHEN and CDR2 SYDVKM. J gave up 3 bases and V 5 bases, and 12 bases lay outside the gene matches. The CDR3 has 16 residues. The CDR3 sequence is CASSSPYPGGKETQYF. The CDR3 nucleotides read TGTGCCAGCAGTAGCCCTTACCCGGGGGGAAAAGAGACCCAGTACTTC.

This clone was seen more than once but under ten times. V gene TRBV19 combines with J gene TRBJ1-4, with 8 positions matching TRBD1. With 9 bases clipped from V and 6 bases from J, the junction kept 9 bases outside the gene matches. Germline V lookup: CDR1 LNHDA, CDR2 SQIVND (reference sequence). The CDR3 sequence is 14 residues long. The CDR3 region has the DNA TGTGCCAGCGAAAATACAGGGGGGGATGAAAAACTGTTTTTT. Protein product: CASENTGGDEKLFF.

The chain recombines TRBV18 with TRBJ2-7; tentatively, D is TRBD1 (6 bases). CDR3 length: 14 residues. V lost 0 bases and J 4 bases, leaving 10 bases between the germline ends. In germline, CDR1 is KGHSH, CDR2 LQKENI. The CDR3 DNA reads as TGTGCCAGCTCACCACCCCGGGACACGTACGAGCAGTACTTC. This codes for CASSPPRDTYEQYF.

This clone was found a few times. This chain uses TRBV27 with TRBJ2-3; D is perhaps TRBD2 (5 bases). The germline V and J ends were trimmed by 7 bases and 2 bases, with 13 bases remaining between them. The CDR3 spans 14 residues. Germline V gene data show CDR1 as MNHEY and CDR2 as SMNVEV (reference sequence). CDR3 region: CASTRGRDTDTQYF. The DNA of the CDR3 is TGTGCCAGCACCCGGGGAAGGGACACAGATACGCAGTATTTT.

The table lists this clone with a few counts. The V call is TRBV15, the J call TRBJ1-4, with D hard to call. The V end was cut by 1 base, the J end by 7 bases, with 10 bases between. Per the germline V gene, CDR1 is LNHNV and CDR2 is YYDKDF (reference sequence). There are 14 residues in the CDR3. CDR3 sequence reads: CATSRVSQSEKLFF. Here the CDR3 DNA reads TGTGCCACCAGCAGAGTGTCACAGTCTGAAAAACTGTTTTTT.

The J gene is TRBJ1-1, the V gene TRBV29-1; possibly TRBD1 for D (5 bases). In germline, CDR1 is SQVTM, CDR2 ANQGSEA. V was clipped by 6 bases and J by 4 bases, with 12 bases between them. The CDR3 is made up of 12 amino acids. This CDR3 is CSVGQGPTEAFF. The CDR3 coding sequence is TGCAGCGTGGGGCAGGGTCCCACTGAAGCTTTCTTT.

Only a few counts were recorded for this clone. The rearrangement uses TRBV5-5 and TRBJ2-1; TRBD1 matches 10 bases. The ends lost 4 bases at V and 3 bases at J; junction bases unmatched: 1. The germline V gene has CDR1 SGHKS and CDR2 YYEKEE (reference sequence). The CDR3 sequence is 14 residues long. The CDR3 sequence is CASSRTGGYNEQFF. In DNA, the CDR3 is TGTGCCAGCAGCCGGACAGGGGGCTACAATGAGCAGTTCTTC.

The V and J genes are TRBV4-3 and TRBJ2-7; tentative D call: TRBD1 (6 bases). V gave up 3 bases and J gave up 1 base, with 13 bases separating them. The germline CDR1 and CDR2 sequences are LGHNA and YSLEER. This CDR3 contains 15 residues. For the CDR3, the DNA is TGCGCCAGCAGCCAGCTCCGGGACACGTCCTACGAGCAGTACTTC. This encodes CASSQLRDTSYEQYF.

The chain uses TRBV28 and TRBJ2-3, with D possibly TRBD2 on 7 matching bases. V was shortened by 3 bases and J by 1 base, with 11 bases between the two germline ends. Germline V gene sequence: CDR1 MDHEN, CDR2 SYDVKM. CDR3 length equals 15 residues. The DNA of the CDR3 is TGTGCCAGCAGTTTGGGGGGGCGCGGCACAGATACGCAGTATTTT. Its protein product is CASSLGGRGTDTQYF.

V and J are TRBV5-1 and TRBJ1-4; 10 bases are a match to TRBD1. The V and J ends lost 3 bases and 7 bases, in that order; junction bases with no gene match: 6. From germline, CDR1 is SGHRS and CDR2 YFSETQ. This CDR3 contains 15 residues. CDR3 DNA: TGCGCCAGCAGCTGGGGGACAGGGGAACGTGAAAAACTGTTTTTT. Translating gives CASSWGTGEREKLFF.

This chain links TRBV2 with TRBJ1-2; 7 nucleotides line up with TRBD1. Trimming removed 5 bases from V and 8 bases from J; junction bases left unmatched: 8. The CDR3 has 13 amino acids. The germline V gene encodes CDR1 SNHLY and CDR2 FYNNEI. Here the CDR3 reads CASSSDRPGGYTF. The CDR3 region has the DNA TGTGCCAGCAGTTCGGACAGGCCCGGAGGCTACACCTTC. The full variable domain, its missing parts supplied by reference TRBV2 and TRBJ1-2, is EPEVTQTPSHQVTQMGQEVILRCVPISNHLYFYWYRQILGQKVEFLVSFYNNEISEKSEIFDDQFSVERPDGSNFTLKIRSTKLEDSAMYFCASSSDRPGGYTFGSGTRLTVV.

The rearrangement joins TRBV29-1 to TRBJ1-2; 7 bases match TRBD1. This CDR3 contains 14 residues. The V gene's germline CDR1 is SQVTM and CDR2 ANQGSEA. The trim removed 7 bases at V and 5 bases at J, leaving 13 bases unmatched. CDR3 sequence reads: CSAIEQAGGYGYTF. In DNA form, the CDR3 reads TGCAGCGCCATTGAACAGGCAGGGGGTTATGGCTACACCTTC.

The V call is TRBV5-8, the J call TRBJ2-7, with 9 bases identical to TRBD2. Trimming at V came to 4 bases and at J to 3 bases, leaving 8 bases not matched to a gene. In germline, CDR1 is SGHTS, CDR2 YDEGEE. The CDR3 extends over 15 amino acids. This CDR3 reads CASSLGLAGIYEQYF. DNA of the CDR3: TGTGCCAGCAGCCTTGGGCTAGCGGGGATCTACGAGCAGTACTTC.

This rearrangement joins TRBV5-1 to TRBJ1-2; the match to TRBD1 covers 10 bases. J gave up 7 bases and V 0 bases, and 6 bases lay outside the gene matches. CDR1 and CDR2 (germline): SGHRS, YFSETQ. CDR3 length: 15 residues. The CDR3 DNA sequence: TGCGCCAGCAGCTTGGACGGACAGGGGGATGGTGGCTACACCTTC. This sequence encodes CASSLDGQGDGGYTF.

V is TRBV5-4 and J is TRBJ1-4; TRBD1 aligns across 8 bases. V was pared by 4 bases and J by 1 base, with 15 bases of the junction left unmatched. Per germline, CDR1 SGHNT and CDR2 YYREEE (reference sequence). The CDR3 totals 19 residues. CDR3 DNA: TGTGCCAGCAGCCGAGGAGGCGCAGGGGGCACCGGAACTAATGAAAAACTGTTTTTT. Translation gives CASSRGGAGGTGTNEKLFF. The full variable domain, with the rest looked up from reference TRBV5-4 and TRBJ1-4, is ETGVTQSPTHLIKTRGQQVTLRCSSQSGHNTVSWYQQALGQGPQFIFQYYREEENGRGNFPPRFSGLQFPNYSSELNVNALELDDSALYLCASSRGGAGGTGTNEKLFFGSGTQLSVL.

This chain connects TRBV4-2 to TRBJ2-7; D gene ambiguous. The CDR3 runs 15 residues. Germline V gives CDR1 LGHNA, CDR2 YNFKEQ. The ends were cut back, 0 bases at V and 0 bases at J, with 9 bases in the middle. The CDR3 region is CASSQDMAVSYEQYF. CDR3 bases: TGTGCCAGCAGCCAAGATATGGCCGTCTCCTACGAGCAGTACTTC.

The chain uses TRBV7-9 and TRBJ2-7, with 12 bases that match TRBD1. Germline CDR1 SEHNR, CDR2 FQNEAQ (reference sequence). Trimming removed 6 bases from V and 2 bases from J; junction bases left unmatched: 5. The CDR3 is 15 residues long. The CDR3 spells CASSPGTGGAYEQYF. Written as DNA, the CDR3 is TGTGCCAGCAGTCCTGGGACAGGGGGCGCCTACGAGCAGTACTTC.

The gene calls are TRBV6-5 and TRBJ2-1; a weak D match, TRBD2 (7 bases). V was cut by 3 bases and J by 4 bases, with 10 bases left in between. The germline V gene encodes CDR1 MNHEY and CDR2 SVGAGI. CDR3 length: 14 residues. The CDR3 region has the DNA TGTGCCAGCAGTTATAGGGGGGGGTACAATGAGCAGTTCTTC. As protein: CASSYRGGYNEQFF.